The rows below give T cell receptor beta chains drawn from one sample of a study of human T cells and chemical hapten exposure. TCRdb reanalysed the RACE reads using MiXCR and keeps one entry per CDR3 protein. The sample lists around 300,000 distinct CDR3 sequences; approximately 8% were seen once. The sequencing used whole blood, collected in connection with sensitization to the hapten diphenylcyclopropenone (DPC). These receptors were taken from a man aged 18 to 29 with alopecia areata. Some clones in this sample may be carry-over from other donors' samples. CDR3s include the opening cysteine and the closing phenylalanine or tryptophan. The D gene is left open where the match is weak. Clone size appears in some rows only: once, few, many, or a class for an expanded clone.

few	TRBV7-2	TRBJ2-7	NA	CASSPAGAGIAYEQYF	TGTGCCAGCAGCCCAGCCGGCGCGGGGATCGCCTACGAGCAGTACTTC
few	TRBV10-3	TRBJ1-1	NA	CAISGKQSNTEAFF	TGTGCCATCAGTGGAAAACAGTCGAACACTGAAGCTTTCTTT
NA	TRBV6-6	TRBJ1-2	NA	CASSFLQGGYTF	TGTGCCAGCAGTTTCCTACAGGGAGGCTACACCTTC
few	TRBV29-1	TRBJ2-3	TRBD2	CSVEQPGTSGGAGADTQYF	TGCAGCGTTGAGCAACCCGGGACTAGCGGGGGGGCCGGTGCAGATACGCAGTATTTT
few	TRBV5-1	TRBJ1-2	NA	CASSLVPARATNYGYTF	TGCGCCAGCAGCTTGGTGCCGGCCCGGGCCACCAACTATGGCTACACCTTC
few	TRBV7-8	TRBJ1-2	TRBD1	CASTLSTGDYGYTF	TGTGCCAGCACCCTATCGACAGGGGACTATGGCTACACCTTC
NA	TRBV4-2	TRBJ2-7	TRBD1	CASSQGDRGTYEQYF	TGTGCCAGCAGCCAAGGGGACAGGGGGACCTACGAGCAGTACTTC
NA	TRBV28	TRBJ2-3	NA	CASISSKLTDTQYF	TGTGCCAGCATCTCTTCGAAGCTGACAGATACGCAGTATTTT
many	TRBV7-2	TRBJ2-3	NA	CASSSPPDTQYF	TGTGCCAGCAGCTCCCCCCCAGATACGCAGTATTTT
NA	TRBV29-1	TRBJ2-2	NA	CSVAAPRTGELFF	TGCAGCGTTGCGGCGCCACGTACCGGGGAGCTGTTTTTT
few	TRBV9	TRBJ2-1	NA	CASGGISGDNEQFF	TGTGCCAGCGGCGGGATATCAGGAGACAATGAGCAGTTCTTC
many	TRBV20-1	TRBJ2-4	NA	CSAGSAKNIQYF	TGCAGTGCAGGGTCCGCCAAAAACATTCAGTACTTC
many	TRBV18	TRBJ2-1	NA	CASSSLANEQFF	TGTGCCAGCTCTTCCCTCGCGAATGAGCAGTTCTTC
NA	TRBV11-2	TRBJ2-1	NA	CASSLVRGHEQFF	TGTGCCAGCAGCTTAGTTCGGGGACATGAGCAGTTCTTC
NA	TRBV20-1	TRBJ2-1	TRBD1	CSAELTHRGNNEQFF	TGCAGTGCCGAACTAACTCACAGGGGAAACAATGAGCAGTTCTTC
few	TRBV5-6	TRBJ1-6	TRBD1	CASTAGQGDSPLHF	TGTGCCAGCACTGCCGGACAGGGTGATTCACCCCTCCACTTT
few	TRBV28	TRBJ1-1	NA	CASSPTVPPEAFF	TGTGCCAGCAGTCCCACAGTGCCCCCTGAAGCTTTCTTT
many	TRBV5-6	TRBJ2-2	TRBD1	CASSTGQTNTGELFF	TGTGCCAGCAGCACGGGACAGACGAACACCGGGGAGCTGTTTTTT